A selection of T cell receptor beta chains follows, all from one sample in a study of siplizumab effects on memory and regulatory T cells. Sequencing used immunoSEQ multiplex PCR; TCRdb keeps in-frame clones, though not all of them. The data show some 56,000 clones, with about 97% seen just once and around 1% held by the top ten. Sequenced input: naive CD8+ T cells sorted from blood. The receptors were sampled from a human donor in good health. Each CDR3 is given with its conserved first and last residue. The order of the fields is CDR3 DNA, CDR3 protein, D gene, J gene, clone size, V gene. A D gene is named only where the DNA matches it firmly. Clone sizes are given selectively: once, few, many, or a class where the clone is expanded.

CDR3nt: TGTGCCAGCACCGGGACTAGCGGGAATGAGCAGTTCTTC; CDR3aa: CASTGTSGNEQFF; d_gene: TRBD2; j_gene: TRBJ2-1; abundance: once; v_gene: TRBV9
CDR3nt: TGTGCCTGGAGTGTGACTAGCGGGTGGAACTACAATGAGCAGTTCTTC; CDR3aa: CAWSVTSGWNYNEQFF; d_gene: TRBD2; j_gene: TRBJ2-1; abundance: NA; v_gene: TRBV30
CDR3nt: TGTGCCTGGAGTATGTTAGCGGGAGGCGGGGAGCAGTTCTTC; CDR3aa: CAWSMLAGGGEQFF; d_gene: TRBD2; j_gene: TRBJ2-1; abundance: NA; v_gene: TRBV30
CDR3nt: TGTGCCAGCTCACCACGGGACAGGGTTGCAGATACGCAGTATTTT; CDR3aa: CASSPRDRVADTQYF; d_gene: TRBD1; j_gene: TRBJ2-3; abundance: NA; v_gene: TRBV18
CDR3nt: TGTGCCAGCAGTTACCCCCCCCAGTACTTC; CDR3aa: CASSYPPQYF; d_gene: NA; j_gene: TRBJ2-5; abundance: once; v_gene: TRBV6-8
CDR3nt: TGCGCCAGCTCCCAGGACGGGGACTACAATGAGCAGTTCTTC; CDR3aa: CASSQDGDYNEQFF; d_gene: NA; j_gene: TRBJ2-1; abundance: once; v_gene: TRBV5-1
CDR3nt: TGTGCCAGCAGCTTTGACGCGGGAAAGTACGAGCAGTACTTC; CDR3aa: CASSFDAGKYEQYF; d_gene: NA; j_gene: TRBJ2-7; abundance: NA; v_gene: TRBV7-2
CDR3nt: TGTGCCAGCAGCTTAGTCCCCGGAACCGGGGAGCTGTTTTTT; CDR3aa: CASSLVPGTGELFF; d_gene: NA; j_gene: TRBJ2-2; abundance: NA; v_gene: TRBV7-6
CDR3nt: TGCGCCAGCAGCCTAGGCGAGTCTGTGGGGAGGGAGCTGTTTTTT; CDR3aa: CASSLGESVGRELFF; d_gene: NA; j_gene: TRBJ2-2; abundance: NA; v_gene: TRBV4-1
CDR3nt: TGTGCCAGCAGCACCGGAGGCAGCGAGGAGACCCAGTACTTC; CDR3aa: CASSTGGSEETQYF; d_gene: NA; j_gene: TRBJ2-5; abundance: NA; v_gene: TRBV9
CDR3nt: TGTGCCTGCAAGGGACCTTTCCCCACCATATATTTT; CDR3aa: CACKGPFPTIYF; d_gene: NA; j_gene: TRBJ1-3; abundance: once; v_gene: TRBV30
CDR3nt: TGTGCCAGCAGTGAAGGCCCCGGGACAGACAACACCGGGGAGCTGTTTTTT; CDR3aa: CASSEGPGTDNTGELFF; d_gene: TRBD1; j_gene: TRBJ2-2; abundance: once; v_gene: TRBV2
CDR3nt: TGTGCCAGCAGTGAATATCTCAATGAGCAGTTCTTC; CDR3aa: CASSEYLNEQFF; d_gene: NA; j_gene: TRBJ2-1; abundance: NA; v_gene: TRBV25-1
CDR3nt: TGTGCCAGTAGTATAATGCGGAACACTGAAGCTTTCTTT; CDR3aa: CASSIMRNTEAFF; d_gene: NA; j_gene: TRBJ1-1; abundance: once; v_gene: TRBV19